These T cell receptor beta chains were read from a single sample in a study of T cell responses to AZD1222 COVID-19 vaccine. Measured with immunoSEQ multiplex PCR; TCRdb has only the in-frame clones, and not every one. Of under 95,000 clones in the sample, more than 70% are singletons; the top ten hold 6.5% to 8.5%. The material was peripheral blood, obtained 28 days after the second AZD1222 dose. Receptor source: an adult who received the AZD1222 COVID-19 vaccine. Each CDR3 is given with its conserved first and last residue. The D gene is left open where the match is weak. Expanded clones get a size class; other rows say once, few or many, or leave the size out.

CASSRPGGELFF,TGTGCCAGCAGCCGTCCGGGGGGGGAGCTGTTTTTT,TRBV12-3/TRBV12-4,TRBJ2-2,.,.
CASSQLGIQGTEAFF,TGTGCCAGCAGCCAATTGGGCATCCAGGGCACTGAAGCTTTCTTT,TRBV3-1/TRBV3-2,TRBJ1-1,.,.
CASSQGLSGSYEQYF,TGCGCCAGCAGCCAAGGACTGTCAGGGTCCTACGAGCAGTACTTC,TRBV4-1,TRBJ2-7,.,.
CATSETKRGAEAFF,TGTGCCACCAGTGAAACCAAAAGAGGGGCTGAAGCTTTCTTT,TRBV24-1,TRBJ1-1,.,.
CASSFSRGPNTEAFF,TGTGCCAGCAGCTTCTCCAGGGGCCCGAACACTGAAGCTTTCTTT,TRBV7-2,TRBJ1-1,.,.
CASSLSSGRAIYNEQFF,TGCGCCAGCAGCCTTTCTAGCGGGAGGGCAATTTACAATGAGCAGTTCTTC,TRBV5-1,TRBJ2-1,TRBD2,.
CAWSSGTGVIETQYF,TGTGCCTGGAGCTCCGGGACAGGGGTAATAGAGACCCAGTACTTC,TRBV30,TRBJ2-5,TRBD1,.
CASSDRVGHTDTQYF,TGTGCCAGCAGTGACAGGGTAGGGCACACAGATACGCAGTATTTT,TRBV6-1,TRBJ2-3,.,.
CASSYLHSRANEQFF,TGTGCCAGCAGTTACCTCCACTCTAGAGCCAATGAGCAGTTCTTC,TRBV6-5,TRBJ2-1,.,once
CASSSPYSYEQYF,TGTGCCAGCAGCTCACCGTACTCCTACGAGCAGTACTTC,TRBV11-2,TRBJ2-7,.,.
CASSFEAGTVAFF,TGTGCCAGCAGCTTTGAGGCCGGGACGGTCGCTTTCTTT,TRBV28,TRBJ1-1,.,.
CASSRIAETPYNEQFF,TGTGCCAGCAGCAGAATAGCGGAGACCCCCTACAATGAGCAGTTCTTC,TRBV7-6,TRBJ2-1,.,.
CASSQVVGRSSYEQYF,TGCGCCAGCAGCCAAGTGGTCGGTCGCAGCTCCTACGAGCAGTACTTC,TRBV4-1,TRBJ2-7,.,once
CASSERPYSNQPQHF,TGTGCCAGCAGTGAGCGGCCTTATAGCAATCAGCCCCAGCATTTT,TRBV2,TRBJ1-5,.,.
CASSTVANYGYTF,TGTGCCAGTAGTACCGTAGCTAACTATGGCTACACCTTC,TRBV19,TRBJ1-2,.,.
CASSLGLAGTYNEQFF,TGTGCCAGCAGCTTAGGACTAGCGGGTACCTACAATGAGCAGTTCTTC,TRBV7-9,TRBJ2-1,TRBD2,.
CASSATGQTHGYTF,TGTGCCAGCAGCGCCACAGGGCAGACCCATGGCTACACCTTC,TRBV7-9,TRBJ1-2,.,.
CASSSPSALLGDTQYF,TGTGCCAGCAGCTCCCCTTCCGCACTTCTAGGGGATACGCAGTATTTT,TRBV11-2,TRBJ2-3,.,.
CASSSWGRDSGSPLHF,TGTGCCAGCAGTTCCTGGGGGCGGGACAGTGGTTCACCCCTCCACTTT,TRBV28,TRBJ1-6,TRBD1,.
CASSGPDRGSNEQFF,TGTGCCAGCAGCGGGCCGGACAGGGGAAGCAATGAGCAGTTCTTC,TRBV5-5,TRBJ2-1,TRBD1,.
CASRLGLAGGPWDNEQFF,TGTGCCAGCAGGTTGGGACTAGCGGGAGGGCCATGGGACAATGAGCAGTTCTTC,TRBV11-3,TRBJ2-1,TRBD2,.
CASSSHLQGSTDTQYF,TGTGCCAGCAGCTCCCACCTCCAGGGGAGCACAGATACGCAGTATTTT,TRBV11-1,TRBJ2-3,.,.
CASSQERASGSDEQYF,TGTGCCAGCAGCCAAGAGCGAGCTAGCGGGAGCGACGAGCAGTACTTC,TRBV4-2,TRBJ2-7,TRBD2,.
CASSHHNEQFF,TGTGCCAGTAGTCACCACAATGAGCAGTTCTTC,TRBV19,TRBJ2-1,.,.
CASSLGGREETQYF,TGCGCCAGCAGCTTGGGCGGCAGGGAAGAGACCCAGTACTTC,TRBV5-1,TRBJ2-5,.,.
CASSPHTGQGTYEQYF,TGTGCCAGCAGCCCACACACGGGACAGGGTACTTACGAGCAGTACTTC,TRBV7-9,TRBJ2-7,TRBD1,.
CASSQPPQSLLAAAVVWVYEQYF,TGTGCCAGCAGCCAACCCCCCCAGTCCCTACTAGCGGCGGCGGTAGTCTGGGTCTACGAGCAGTACTTC,TRBV21-1,TRBJ2-7,.,.